These T cell receptor beta chains were read from a single sample in a study of OX40 agonist ivuxolimab in advanced cancers. The table came from immunoSEQ multiplex PCR; TCRdb's copy has only in-frame clones and leaves some out. In the table there are tens of thousands of clones, roughly 90% of which are singletons. The sequences come from CD4+ or CD8+ T cells sorted from blood, collected in a trial of the OX40 agonist ivuxolimab. All receptors derive from an adult with an advanced solid tumor such as melanoma, head and neck, liver or kidney cancer. The CDR3 runs from the conserved cysteine through the conserved F or W. The order of the fields is CDR3 length, J gene, V gene, CDR3 protein.

>14|TRBJ2-1|TRBV12-5
CASGLLGLANEQFF
>14|TRBJ1-2|TRBV4-1
CASSTGTGGSGYTF
>11|TRBJ2-1|TRBV5-5
CASSLWGEQFF
>14|TRBJ2-7|TRBV6-5
CASSPGRIPYEQYF
>17|TRBJ1-4|TRBV5-5
CASSPLDGQATNEKLFF
>14|TRBJ2-6|TRBV27
CASSTGSGANVLTF
>15|TRBJ1-1|TRBV7-9
CASSLHQGAGTEAFF
>15|TRBJ2-2|TRBV4-1
CAGGKSGANTGELFF
>15|TRBJ2-3|TRBV7-2
CASSLAGRNTDTQYF
>15|TRBJ2-5|TRBV5-1
CASSAGDRGHKTQYF
>14|TRBJ2-2|TRBV7-9
CASSGPLPDGELFF
>14|TRBJ2-1|TRBV6-6
CASSYVRELIEQFF
>15|TRBJ2-3|TRBV2
CASSVGRLSTDTQYF
>10|TRBJ2-1|TRBV29-1
CSVGDNEQFF
>15|TRBJ2-3|TRBV9
CASSVGSGILDTQYF
>15|TRBJ2-3|TRBV28
CASSSGTGDTDTQYF
>15|TRBJ2-6|TRBV6-4
CASSDGNSGANVLTF
>14|TRBJ1-2|TRBV7-8
CASSLAGVNYGYTF
>11|TRBJ1-1|TRBV7-9
CASSFGTEAFF
>14|TRBJ1-1|TRBV28
CASSLQVLNTEAFF
>17|TRBJ2-1|TRBV30
CAWSVPGGTSFSNEQFF
>13|TRBJ2-7|TRBV6-1
CASSQGFSDEQYF
>13|TRBJ2-7|TRBV5-1
CASSLGANYEQYF
>15|TRBJ1-2|TRBV15
CATSSFEGANYGYTF
>12|TRBJ2-7|TRBV6-5
CASRSGGDEQYF
>11|TRBJ1-2|TRBV7-3
CAEPGGGGYTF
>15|TRBJ2-7|TRBV7-6
CASSPGQGASYEQYF
>13|TRBJ1-2|TRBV5-4
CASSFGGSDGYTF
>14|TRBJ2-2|TRBV7-9
CAGSFTGPGGELFF
>14|TRBJ1-2|TRBV6-5
CASSPTGPNYGYTF
>13|TRBJ1-1|TRBV28
CASSASLNTEAFF
>15|TRBJ2-5|TRBV7-9
CASSLRTAWLETQYF
>14|TRBJ2-7|TRBV28
CASLDSLGLYEQYF